This T cell receptor (beta chain) emerged from a study of blood T cell repertoires in COVID-19. Overall study context: Acute and convalescent COVID-19 specimens originated in the United States, Italy and Spain. PBMCs, B-cell-depleted T cells, or T cells provided the cDNA or gDNA that made up the material.

In the authors' workflow: Amplification of reference gene primers was used by the study to estimate nucleated cell counts. TCRdb's table, derived via immunoSEQ multiplex PCR, lists solely in-frame clones and lacks some. That table gives V, J and clone size, and the DNA gave D and trimming. Of around 140,000 clones listed, around 84% are singletons. There are 15 residues in the CDR3. Germline CDR1 is SEHNR and CDR2 is FQNEAQ (reference sequence). Trimming at V came to 5 bases and at J to 7 bases, leaving 7 bases not matched to a gene. Sequenced sample: peripheral blood. This sequence joins TRBV7-9 and TRBJ2-2; 10 nucleotides agree with TRBD2. The receptor was isolated from a human donor with acute or convalescent COVID-19. The donor label of this sample is uncertain. The CDR3 DNA follows: TGTGCCAGCAGCCGGACTAGCGGCTTGGGCGGGGAGCTGTTTTTT. Amino acid sequence: CASSRTSGLGGELFF.